This paragraph covers one T cell receptor (beta chain) sequence. Its target is unknown. Before sequencing took place, the ViraFEST assay used viral peptide pools to expand antigen-specific CD4+ T cells. Culture proceeded for approximately 9 days, and CD4+ T cells were then isolated. Participants received two doses of either the BNT162b2 or mRNA-1273 vaccine. Absence of prior SARS-CoV-2 infection characterized the vaccine recipients, who showed negative nucleocapsid antibodies. A density of about 1.8 million PBMC per well was used; these cells were cultured with approximately 9.1 IU/ml IL-2 and roughly 10 ug/ml peptides. Sequenced by immunoSEQ multiplex PCR; TCRdb stores in-frame clones only, minus some. The table records under 20,000 clones, about 70% of them present only once. The sample originates from a study of vaccination effects on CD4 cells after COVID-19. Study conclusions and caveats: The authors studied few convalescent patients and collected no early post-infection timepoints. Clones that were induced by infection or by vaccine showed marked contraction late after vaccination.

The TCR sequence derives from a human donor who received a COVID-19 vaccine. Specimen: CD4+ T cells from PBMCs cultured with SARS-CoV-2 spike peptides, collected after COVID-19 vaccination.

The CDR3 DNA is TGTGCCAGCAGCCACACCGCTCAGGGAGTCGGGGAGCTGTTTTTT. Translated, it gives CASSHTAQGVGELFF. The rearrangement uses TRBV11-2 and TRBJ2-2; the D gene could be TRBD1 or TRBD2 (5 bases each). Looked up from germline, CDR1 is SGHAT and CDR2 is FQNNGV. The ends were cut back, 5 bases at V and 7 bases at J, with 17 bases in the middle. This CDR3 is 15 amino acids long.